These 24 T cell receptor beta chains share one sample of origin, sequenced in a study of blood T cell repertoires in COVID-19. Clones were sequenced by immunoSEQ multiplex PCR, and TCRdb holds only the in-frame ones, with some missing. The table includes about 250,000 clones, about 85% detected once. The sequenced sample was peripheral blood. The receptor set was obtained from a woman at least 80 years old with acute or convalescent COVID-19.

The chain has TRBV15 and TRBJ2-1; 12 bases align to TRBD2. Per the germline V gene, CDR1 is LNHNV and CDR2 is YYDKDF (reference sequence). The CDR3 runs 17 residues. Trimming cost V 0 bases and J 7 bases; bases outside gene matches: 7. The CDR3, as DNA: TGTGCCACCAGCAGAGAGGTTGGGCTAGCGGGAGGGAATGAGCAGTTCTTC. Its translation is CATSREVGLAGGNEQFF.

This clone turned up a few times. CDR3 loop: CASSQGPLPGGEQYF. As DNA, the CDR3 is TGCGCCAGCAGCCAAGGACCCCTCCCTGGCGGCGAGCAGTACTTC. The chain employs TRBV4-1 and TRBJ2-7; D gene uncertain. V lost 1 base and J lost 6, with 16 bases in between. Germline CDR1 reads MGHRA; CDR2 reads YSYEKL. The CDR3 spans 15 residues.

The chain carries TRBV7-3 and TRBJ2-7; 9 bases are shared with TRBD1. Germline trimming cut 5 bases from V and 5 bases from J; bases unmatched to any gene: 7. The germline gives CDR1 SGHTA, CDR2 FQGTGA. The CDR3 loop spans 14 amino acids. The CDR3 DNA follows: TGTGCCAGCAGCCTTGGACAGGGGAGGAACGAGCAGTACTTC. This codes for CASSLGQGRNEQYF.

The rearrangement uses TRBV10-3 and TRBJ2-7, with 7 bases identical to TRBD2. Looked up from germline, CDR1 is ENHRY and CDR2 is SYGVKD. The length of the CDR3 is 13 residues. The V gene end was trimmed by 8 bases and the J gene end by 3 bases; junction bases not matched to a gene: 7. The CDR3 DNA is TGTGCCATCTCCCCAGCGGGACTCTACGAGCAGTACTTC. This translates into CAISPAGLYEQYF.

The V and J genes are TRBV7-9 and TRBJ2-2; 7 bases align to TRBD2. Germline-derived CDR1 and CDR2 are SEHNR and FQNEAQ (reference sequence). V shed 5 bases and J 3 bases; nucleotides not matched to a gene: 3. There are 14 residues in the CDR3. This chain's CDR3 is CASSLGGDTGELFF. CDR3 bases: TGTGCCAGCAGCCTTGGGGGGGACACCGGGGAGCTGTTTTTT.

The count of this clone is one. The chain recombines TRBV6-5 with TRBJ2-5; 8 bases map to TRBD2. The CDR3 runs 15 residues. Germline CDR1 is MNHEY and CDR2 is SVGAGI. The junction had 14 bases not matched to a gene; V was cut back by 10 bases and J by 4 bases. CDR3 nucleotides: TGTGCCATCGGGGGGGGAGTAGGGTCGCGAGAGACCCAGTACTTC. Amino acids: CAIGGGVGSRETQYF.

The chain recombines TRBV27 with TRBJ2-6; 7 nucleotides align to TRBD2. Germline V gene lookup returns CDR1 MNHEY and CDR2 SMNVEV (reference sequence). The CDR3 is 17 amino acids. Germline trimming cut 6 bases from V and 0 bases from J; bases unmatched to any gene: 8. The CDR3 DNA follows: TGTGCCAGCAGCCGGGCAGGGAGGGGCTCTGGGGCCAACGTCCTGACTTTC. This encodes CASSRAGRGSGANVLTF.

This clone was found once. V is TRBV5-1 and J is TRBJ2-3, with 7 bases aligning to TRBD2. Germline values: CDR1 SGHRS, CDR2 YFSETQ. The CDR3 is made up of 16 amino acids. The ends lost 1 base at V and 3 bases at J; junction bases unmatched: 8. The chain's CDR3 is CASSLKAQGGTDTQYF. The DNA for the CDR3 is TGCGCCAGCAGCTTGAAGGCTCAGGGAGGGACAGATACGCAGTATTTT.

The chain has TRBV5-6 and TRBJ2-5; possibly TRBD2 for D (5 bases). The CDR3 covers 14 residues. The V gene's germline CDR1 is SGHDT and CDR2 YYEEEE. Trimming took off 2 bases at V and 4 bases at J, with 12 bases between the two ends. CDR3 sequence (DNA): TGTGCCAGCAGCTTCGAGGGTGCCGGAGAGACCCAGTACTTC. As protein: CASSFEGAGETQYF.

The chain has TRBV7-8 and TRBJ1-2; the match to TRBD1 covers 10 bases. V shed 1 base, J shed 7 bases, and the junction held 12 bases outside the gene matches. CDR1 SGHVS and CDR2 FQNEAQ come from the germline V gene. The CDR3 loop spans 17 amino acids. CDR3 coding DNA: TGTGCCAGCAGCTTAGATTATCGTGGGGACAGGGGACTTGGCTACACCTTC. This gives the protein CASSLDYRGDRGLGYTF.

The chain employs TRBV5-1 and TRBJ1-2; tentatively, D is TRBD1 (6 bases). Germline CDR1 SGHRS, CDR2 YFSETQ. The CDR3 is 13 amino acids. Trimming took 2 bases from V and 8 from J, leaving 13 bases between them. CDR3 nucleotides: TGCGCCAGCAGCTTACAGGGTGCTGAGGGCTACACCTTC. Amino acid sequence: CASSLQGAEGYTF.

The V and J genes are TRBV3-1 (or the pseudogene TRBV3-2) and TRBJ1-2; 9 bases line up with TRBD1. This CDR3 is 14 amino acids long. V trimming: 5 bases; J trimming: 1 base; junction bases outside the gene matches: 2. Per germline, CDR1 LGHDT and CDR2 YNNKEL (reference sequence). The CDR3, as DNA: TGTGCCAGCAGCGGACAGGGGCTTAACTATGGCTACACCTTC. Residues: CASSGQGLNYGYTF.

The DNA of the CDR3 is TGTGCCAGCAGTCGCGACGGGAGGGCCACCGGGGGGAATGAGCAGTTCTTC. It specifies CASSRDGRATGGNEQFF. This chain connects TRBV6-6 to TRBJ2-1; the match to TRBD2 covers 8 bases. V shed 5 bases, J shed 7 bases, and the junction held 16 bases outside the gene matches. CDR1 and CDR2 from the germline V gene are MNHNY and SVGAGI (reference sequence). The CDR3 is 17 residues long.

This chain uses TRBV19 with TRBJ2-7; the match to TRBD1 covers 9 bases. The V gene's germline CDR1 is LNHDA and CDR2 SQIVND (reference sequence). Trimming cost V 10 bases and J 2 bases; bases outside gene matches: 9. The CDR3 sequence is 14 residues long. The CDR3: CATRLGQGPYEQYF. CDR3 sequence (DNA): TGTGCCACGCGGCTGGGACAGGGACCCTACGAGCAGTACTTC.

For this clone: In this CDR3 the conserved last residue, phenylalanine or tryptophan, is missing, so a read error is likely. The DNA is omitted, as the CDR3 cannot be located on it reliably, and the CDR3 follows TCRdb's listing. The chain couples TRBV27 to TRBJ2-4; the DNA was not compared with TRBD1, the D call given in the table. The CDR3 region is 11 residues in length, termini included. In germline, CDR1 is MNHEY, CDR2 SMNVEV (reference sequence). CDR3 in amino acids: CASHERDRVWI.

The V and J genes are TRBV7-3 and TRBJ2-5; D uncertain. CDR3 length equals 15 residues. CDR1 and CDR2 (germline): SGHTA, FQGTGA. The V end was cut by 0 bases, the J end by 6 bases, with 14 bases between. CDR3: CASSLTPDFGKTQYF. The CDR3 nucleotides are TGTGCCAGCAGCTTAACACCCGACTTCGGCAAGACCCAGTACTTC.

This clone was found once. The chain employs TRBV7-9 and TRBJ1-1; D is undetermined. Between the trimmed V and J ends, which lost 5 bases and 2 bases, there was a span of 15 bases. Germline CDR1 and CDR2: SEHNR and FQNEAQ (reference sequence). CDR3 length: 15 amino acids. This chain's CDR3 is CASSAWRVGNTEAFF. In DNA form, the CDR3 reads TGTGCCAGCAGCGCTTGGAGGGTTGGAAACACTGAAGCTTTCTTT.

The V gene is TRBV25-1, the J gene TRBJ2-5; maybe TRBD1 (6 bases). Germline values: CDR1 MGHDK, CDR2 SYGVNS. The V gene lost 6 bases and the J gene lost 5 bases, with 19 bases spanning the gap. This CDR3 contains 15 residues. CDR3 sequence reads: CASRVGTIMGETQYF. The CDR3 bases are TGTGCCAGCAGGGTGGGGACAATTATGGGCGAGACCCAGTACTTC.

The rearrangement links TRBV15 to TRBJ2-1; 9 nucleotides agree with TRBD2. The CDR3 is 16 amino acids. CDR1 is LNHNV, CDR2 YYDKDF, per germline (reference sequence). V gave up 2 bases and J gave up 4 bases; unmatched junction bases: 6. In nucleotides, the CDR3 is TGTGCCACCAGCAGAAGTAGCGGGGGCACTTACAATGAGCAGTTCTTC. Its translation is CATSRSSGGTYNEQFF.

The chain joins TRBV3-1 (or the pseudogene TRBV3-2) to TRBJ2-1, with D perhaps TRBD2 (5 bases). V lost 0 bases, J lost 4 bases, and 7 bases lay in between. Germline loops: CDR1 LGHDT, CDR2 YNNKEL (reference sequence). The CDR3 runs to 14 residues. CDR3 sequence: CASSQDRGYNEQFF. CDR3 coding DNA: TGTGCCAGCAGCCAAGATCGGGGATACAATGAGCAGTTCTTC.

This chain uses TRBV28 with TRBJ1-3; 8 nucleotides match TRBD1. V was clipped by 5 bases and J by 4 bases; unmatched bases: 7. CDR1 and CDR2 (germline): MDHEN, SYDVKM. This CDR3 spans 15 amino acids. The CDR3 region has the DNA TGTGCCAGCAGTACACGGACAGGGATAGGAAACACCATATATTTT. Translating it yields CASSTRTGIGNTIYF.

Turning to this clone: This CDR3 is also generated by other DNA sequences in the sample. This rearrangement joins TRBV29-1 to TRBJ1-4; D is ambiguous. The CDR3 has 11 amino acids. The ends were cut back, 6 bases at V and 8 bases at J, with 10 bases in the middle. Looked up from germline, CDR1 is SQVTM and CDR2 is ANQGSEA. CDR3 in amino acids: CSVRVGEKLFF. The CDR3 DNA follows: TGCAGCGTCCGGGTCGGCGAAAAACTGTTTTTT.

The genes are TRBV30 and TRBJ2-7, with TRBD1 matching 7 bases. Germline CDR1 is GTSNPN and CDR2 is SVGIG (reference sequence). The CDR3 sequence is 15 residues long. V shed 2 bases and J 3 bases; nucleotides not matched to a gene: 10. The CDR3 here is CAWSPVTGIYYEQYF. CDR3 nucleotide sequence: TGTGCCTGGAGTCCTGTGACAGGGATATACTACGAGCAGTACTTC.

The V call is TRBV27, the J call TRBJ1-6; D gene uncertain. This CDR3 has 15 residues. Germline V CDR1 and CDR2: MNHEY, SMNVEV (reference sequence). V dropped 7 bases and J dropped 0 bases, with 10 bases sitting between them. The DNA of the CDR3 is TGTGCCAGCAATGTTAGGAGCTCCTATAATTCACCCCTCCACTTT. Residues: CASNVRSSYNSPLHF.